The rows below give T cell receptor beta chains drawn from one sample of a study of cytomegalovirus exposure and HLA in healthy donors. Assay: immunoSEQ multiplex PCR; the TCRdb copy retains only in-frame clones and omits some. The table includes tens of thousands of clones, around two thirds detected once. The sequenced sample was PBMCs. These receptors were obtained from a young woman in good health and CMV-seropositive. Both conserved end residues are part of each CDR3. Each record gives: J gene, D gene, V gene, clone size, CDR3 DNA, CDR3 protein. The D gene is left open where the match is weak. Some rows mark clone size as missing; the rest say once, few, many or name a class of expanded clone.

TRBJ1-2 | TRBD1 | TRBV7-6 | few | TGTGCCAGCAGCTTAATAGGACAGGGCGGGGATGGCTACACCTTC | CASSLIGQGGDGYTF
TRBJ1-2 | - | TRBV5-1 | - | TGCGCCAGCAGCTTGAACGGACTACAGGAGACTGGCTACACCTTC | CASSLNGLQETGYTF
TRBJ1-4 | - | TRBV14 | - | TGTGCCAGCAGTCCCCGGGCAACTAATGAAAAACTGTTTTTT | CASSPRATNEKLFF
TRBJ1-4 | - | TRBV15 | - | TGTGCCACCAGCAGAGCCCCTGAGAGAACTAATGAAAAACTGTTTTTT | CATSRAPERTNEKLFF
TRBJ1-6 | - | TRBV15 | - | TGTGCCACCAGCAGAGAGGCTGAGGAGCCACCCCTCCACTTT | CATSREAEEPPLHF
TRBJ1-4 | - | TRBV7-2 | - | TGTGCCAGCAGCTTGCCTCCCCGGGGAAAACTGTTTTTT | CASSLPPRGKLFF
TRBJ2-1 | - | TRBV2 | - | TGTGCCAGCAGTGACAGGGTACGCTTCCTCTTC | CASSDRVRFLF
TRBJ2-6 | - | TRBV2 | - | TGTGCCAGCAGTGACGGGGTTAACTCTGGGGCCAACGTCCTGACTTTC | CASSDGVNSGANVLTF
TRBJ2-3 | - | TRBV6-1 | few | TGTGCCAGCAGTGCAGGGTCAGATACGCAGTATTTT | CASSAGSDTQYF
TRBJ2-7 | - | TRBV27 | - | TGTGCCAGCAGTCCGCGGGGCCGCGACGAGCAGTACTTC | CASSPRGRDEQYF
TRBJ2-7 | - | TRBV6-5 | - | TGTGCCAGCAGTTACGCATATGGGGGGACCGACTACGAGCAGTACTTC | CASSYAYGGTDYEQYF
TRBJ1-1 | TRBD1 | TRBV7-8 | - | TGTGCCAGCAGCTCCCGACAGGGGAGTATGAACACTGAAGCTTTCTTT | CASSSRQGSMNTEAFF
TRBJ2-5 | TRBD2 | TRBV5-1 | - | TGCGCCAGCACCCTCTGGGGGGGCCAAGAGACCCAGTACTTC | CASTLWGGQETQYF
TRBJ1-2 | - | TRBV7-3 | - | TGTGCCAGCAGCTTAACGAACGGGGTCCAGGGCTACACCTTC | CASSLTNGVQGYTF
TRBJ1-2 | TRBD1 | TRBV2 | - | TGTGCCAGCAGAGTACAGGGGTCTAGCTATGGCTACACCTTC | CASRVQGSSYGYTF
TRBJ1-2 | TRBD1 | TRBV28 | once | TGTGCCAGCAGGCGGGGACAGGGAGTCCCTGGCTACACCTTC | CASRRGQGVPGYTF
TRBJ2-1 | TRBD2 | TRBV7-2 | - | TGTGCCAGCAGCTTAGCCGGGGGGGTTCGTAATGAGCAGTTCTTC | CASSLAGGVRNEQFF
TRBJ1-1 | TRBD1 | TRBV10-3 | - | TGTGCCATCACGGAGGACAGGTTGAACACTGAAGCTTTCTTT | CAITEDRLNTEAFF
TRBJ2-1 | TRBD2 | TRBV27 | - | TGTGCCAGCAGTTGGGGCGGGGGAAGCTCCTACAATGAGCAGTTCTTC | CASSWGGGSSYNEQFF
TRBJ1-1 | - | TRBV5-6 | few | TGTGCCAGCAGCTTGGAAGGGGTTTTTGTGAACACTGAAGCTTTCTTT | CASSLEGVFVNTEAFF
TRBJ2-7 | TRBD1 | TRBV30 | - | TGTGCCTGGTTAGGACAGGGGACCGACGAGCAGTACTTC | CAWLGQGTDEQYF
TRBJ1-6 | - | TRBV2 | - | TGTGCCAGCAGTGAAGCGCTTGAGGGCCCCAGCGATTCACCCCTCCACTTT | CASSEALEGPSDSPLHF
TRBJ1-6 | - | TRBV4-2 | - | TGTGCCAGCAGTCCGGACTGGATTAATTCACCCCTCCACTTT | CASSPDWINSPLHF
TRBJ1-2 | - | TRBV28 | - | TGTGCCAGCAGTGACCCGGGAGCGCGTGGCTACACCTTC | CASSDPGARGYTF
TRBJ2-3 | TRBD1 | TRBV7-6 | - | TGTGCCAGCAGCCCCTGGACAGGGACAGATACGCAGTATTTT | CASSPWTGTDTQYF
TRBJ1-1 | TRBD1 | TRBV6-5 | few | TGTGCCAGCAGTGACCGGACAGGGTCCACTGAAGCTTTCTTT | CASSDRTGSTEAFF
TRBJ2-7 | TRBD2 | TRBV6-1 | - | TGTGCCAGCAGTGAATTATCTTTCGGACTAGCGGGACTAAACTCCTACGAGCAGTACTTC | CASSELSFGLAGLNSYEQYF
TRBJ1-1 | - | TRBV6-1 | - | TGTGCCAGCAGTGTTTCAGGGATCACTGAAGCTTTCTTT | CASSVSGITEAFF
TRBJ2-3 | TRBD1 | TRBV9 | - | TGTGCCAGCAGCGTAGGCAGGGGGTCAGGAGATACGCAGTATTTT | CASSVGRGSGDTQYF
TRBJ1-5 | - | TRBV2 | - | TGTGCCAGCAGTGGTCGGGTTAGCAATCAGCCCCAGCATTTT | CASSGRVSNQPQHF
TRBJ2-3 | - | TRBV7-2 | - | TGTGCCAGCAGCTTAAGGAGAACAGATACGCAGTATTTT | CASSLRRTDTQYF
TRBJ2-7 | - | TRBV5-5 | - | TGTGCCAGCAGCTTCCAGGGCGGCGCCTACGAGCAGTACTTC | CASSFQGGAYEQYF
TRBJ2-5 | TRBD2 | TRBV27 | - | TGTGCCAGCAGGAGAGCGGGGTGGGAGGAGACCCAGTACTTC | CASRRAGWEETQYF
TRBJ1-6 | TRBD1 | TRBV25-1 | few | TGTGCCAGCAGCGACCCAGGCAGGGGACAGGGAAATTCACCCCTCCACTTT | CASSDPGRGQGNSPLHF
TRBJ1-2 | - | TRBV18 | - | TGTGCCAGCTCACCCGAGACAGTAGATGGCTACACCTTC | CASSPETVDGYTF
TRBJ1-1 | - | TRBV6-6 | - | TGTGCCAGCAGCCTACAGGGGAACACTGAAGCTTTCTTT | CASSLQGNTEAFF
TRBJ2-1 | - | TRBV25-1 | - | TGTGCCAGCAGTGAACGGGTGAATGCTGAGCAGTTCTTC | CASSERVNAEQFF
TRBJ2-1 | - | TRBV2 | - | TGTGCCAGCAGTGAAGCGCGGTCGGGTGAGCAGTTCTTC | CASSEARSGEQFF
TRBJ1-6 | - | TRBV5-1 | - | TGCGCCAGCAGCTTGGATGGGCGGGTCAATTCACCCCTCCACTTT | CASSLDGRVNSPLHF
TRBJ2-3 | TRBD2 | TRBV7-8 | - | TGTGCCAGCAGCTGGGATAGCGGGGCTAGCACAGATACGCAGTATTTT | CASSWDSGASTDTQYF
TRBJ1-1 | - | TRBV19 | - | TGTGCCAGTAGTTGGTCGGTGTCTGAAGCTTTCTTT | CASSWSVSEAFF
TRBJ2-7 | - | TRBV13 | - | TGTGCCAGCAGCTTAGGGGGAACCTGGGGGCTCTACGAGCAGTACTTC | CASSLGGTWGLYEQYF
TRBJ1-2 | - | TRBV6-5 | - | TGTGCCAGCAGAACAGGGACCTTTGGCTACACCTTC | CASRTGTFGYTF
TRBJ2-5 | - | TRBV2 | - | TGTGCCAGCAGTGATGGGGCTACCCAGTACTTC | CASSDGATQYF
TRBJ1-5 | - | TRBV28 | - | TGTGCCAGCACGGGTTTACAAGCTGATCAGCCCCAGCATTTT | CASTGLQADQPQHF
TRBJ2-3 | TRBD2 | TRBV5-1 | few | TGCGCCAGCAGTTCACTAGCGGGGGGCAGCACAGATACGCAGTATTTT | CASSSLAGGSTDTQYF
TRBJ2-3 | TRBD2 | TRBV7-9 | - | TGTGCCAGCAGCGTAGGACTAGGTCTTACAGATACGCAGTATTTT | CASSVGLGLTDTQYF
TRBJ2-5 | TRBD2 | TRBV29-1 | - | TGCAGCGTCAGCGGGACTAGCGGGGGGTACGAGACCCAGTACTTC | CSVSGTSGGYETQYF
TRBJ2-7 | TRBD2 | TRBV7-2 | - | TGTGCCAGCAGCTTAACCGAGCGGGGGGACCCTTACGAGCAGTACTTC | CASSLTERGDPYEQYF
TRBJ2-1 | - | TRBV11-3 | - | TGTGCCAGCAGCCCATCACAGGGAACTACCCATGAGCAGTTCTTC | CASSPSQGTTHEQFF
TRBJ2-3 | - | TRBV7-2 | few | TGTGCCAGCAGCTCCCCAGGTGGGGGGGCCGCGACAGATACGCAGTATTTT | CASSSPGGGAATDTQYF
TRBJ2-5 | - | TRBV11-2 | - | TGTGCCAGCAGCTGGAGGGGGCTAGTGGCGAACCCCGAAGAGACCCAGTACTTC | CASSWRGLVANPEETQYF
TRBJ1-1 | - | TRBV2 | - | TGTGCCAGCAGGCTGGAGAGTGGGACTGAAGCTTTCTTT | CASRLESGTEAFF